The 27 T cell receptor beta chains reported below all come from one sample, sequenced in a study of shared clonotypes between healthy human individuals. Produced via immunoSEQ multiplex PCR; TCRdb's table is partial and in-frame only. The data hold a few hundred thousand clones, with just over 65% observed a single time. Sequenced sample: memory CD4+ T cells sorted from blood. The subset is: CD45RA-negative fraction. The receptors were gathered from a man between 25 and 39 years old in good health.

The V and J genes are TRBV2 and TRBJ2-7; TRBD2 might be the D (6 bases). CDR1 is SNHLY, CDR2 FYNNEI, per germline. V gave up 8 bases and J gave up 4 bases, with 9 bases separating them. CDR3 length equals 11 residues. CDR3 coding DNA: TGTGCCAGCGAGGCGGGGTACGAGCAGTACTTC. Protein sequence: CASEAGYEQYF. Supplemented by reference TRBV2 and TRBJ2-7, the full variable domain reads EPEVTQTPSHQVTQMGQEVILRCVPISNHLYFYWYRQILGQKVEFLVSFYNNEISEKSEIFDDQFSVERPDGSNFTLKIRSTKLEDSAMYFCASEAGYEQYFGPGTRLTVT.

This clone was observed a handful of times. The chain carries TRBV6-1 and TRBJ2-6; no firm D call. The germline gives CDR1 MNHNS, CDR2 SASEGT. Between the trimmed V and J ends, which lost 2 bases and 0 bases, there was a span of 5 bases. This CDR3 spans 15 amino acids. In DNA form, the CDR3 reads TGTGCCAGCAGTGAACACCGCTCTGGGGCCAACGTCCTGACTTTC. Amino acids: CASSEHRSGANVLTF.

In regard to this clone: A junction end diverges from the germline sequence, so it may reflect a read error. In nucleotides, the CDR3 is TGTGCCAGTAGTATGAGGTTAGCGGGAACGAATACCGGGGAGCTGTTTTTT. Protein sequence: CASSMRLAGTNTGELFF. This rearrangement joins TRBV19 to TRBJ2-2; 8 bases match TRBD2. The CDR3 runs to 17 residues. Germline CDR1 reads LNHDA; CDR2 reads SQIVND (reference sequence).

V and J are TRBV11-3 and TRBJ2-7; 11 bases agree with TRBD2. Germline CDR1 and CDR2: SGHNT and YENEEA. This CDR3 region has 15 residues. V was clipped by 3 bases and J by 5 bases; unmatched bases: 6. CDR3 amino acids: CASSFSSGRLDEQYF. CDR3 nucleotides: TGTGCCAGCAGCTTTTCTAGCGGGAGGCTCGACGAGCAGTACTTC.

The CDR3 DNA is TGTGCCAGCAGCTTATACGGTCGGGACAATACCTACGAGCAGTACTTC. It is translated as CASSLYGRDNTYEQYF. This sequence joins TRBV7-9 and TRBJ2-7; TRBD1 is a possible D gene (6 bases). The germline gives CDR1 SEHNR, CDR2 FQNEAQ (reference sequence). The CDR3 has 16 amino acids. V lost 2 bases to trimming and J lost 2 bases, with 16 bases between them.

V usage is TRBV19 and J usage is TRBJ2-1, with D unclear. V was clipped by 7 bases and J by 8 bases, with 18 bases between them. Germline V lookup: CDR1 LNHDA, CDR2 SQIVND (reference sequence). The length of the CDR3 is 14 residues. Here the CDR3 DNA reads TGTGCCAGTAAGTCTTCCCGGGCCCATCATGAGCAGTTCTTC. It translates to CASKSSRAHHEQFF.

This clone was found once. V and J are TRBV12-5 and TRBJ2-7; D is unclear. Deletions cut 1 base from V and 3 bases from J, with 4 bases between. Germline-derived CDR1 and CDR2 are LGHNT and FRNRAP. This CDR3 is 12 amino acids long. CDR3 in DNA: TGTGCTAGTGGTTTGGGTTACTACGAGCAGTACTTC. It translates to CASGLGYYEQYF.

This chain joins TRBV10-2 and TRBJ1-1, with 7 bases that match TRBD1. Germline V gene data show CDR1 as WSHSY and CDR2 as SAAADI. The CDR3 is 14 amino acids. The ends lost 8 bases at V and 2 bases at J; junction bases unmatched: 8. The CDR3 DNA sequence: TGCGCCAGCGGGAGGACAGGAGAAAACACTGAAGCTTTCTTT. Translating it yields CASGRTGENTEAFF.

This clone was seen many times. The gene calls are TRBV5-4 and TRBJ2-1, with 10 bases fitting TRBD2. The V gene's germline CDR1 is SGHNT and CDR2 YYREEE (reference sequence). This CDR3 comprises 15 residues. V lost 5 bases, J lost 4 bases, and 6 bases stayed unmatched. The CDR3 here is CASSRWTSGYNEQFF. The DNA for the CDR3 is TGTGCCAGCAGTCGATGGACTAGCGGTTACAATGAGCAGTTCTTC.

This chain uses TRBV14 with TRBJ2-2, with 8 bases aligning to TRBD2. Per the germline V gene, CDR1 is SGHDN and CDR2 is FVKESK. This CDR3 comprises 16 residues. With V trimmed by 2 bases and J by 5 bases, 7 bases remained unmatched. The CDR3 protein is CASSQLGGRRTGELFF. The CDR3 nucleotides are TGTGCCAGCAGCCAATTGGGCGGGAGGCGTACCGGGGAGCTGTTTTTT.

V is TRBV11-2 and J is TRBJ2-3; a weak D match, TRBD2 (5 bases). Germline V gene lookup returns CDR1 SGHAT and CDR2 FQNNGV. The CDR3 is 13 amino acids. V was cut by 5 bases and J by 2 bases, with 8 bases left in between. The CDR3 loop is CASSDYDTDTQYF. As DNA, the CDR3 is TGTGCCAGCAGCGACTACGACACAGATACGCAGTATTTT.

V gene TRBV6-1 combines with J gene TRBJ1-2; perhaps TRBD1 as D (6 bases). Germline lookup yields CDR1 MNHNS and CDR2 SASEGT. CDR3 length equals 14 residues. With 5 bases removed from V and 10 bases from J, the gap between germline ends came to 20 bases. The CDR3 is CASSPSGGAEIYTF. The CDR3 DNA reads as TGTGCCAGCAGTCCGTCCGGGGGCGCTGAAATCTACACCTTC.

The chain joins TRBV19 to TRBJ2-1; 8 nucleotides line up with TRBD2. Trimming cost V 5 bases and J 5 bases; bases outside gene matches: 8. Looked up from germline, CDR1 is LNHDA and CDR2 is SQIVND (reference sequence). This CDR3 region has 15 residues. This CDR3 reads CASSLTSDRNNEQFF. The CDR3 DNA is TGTGCCAGTAGTCTGACTAGCGACAGGAACAATGAGCAGTTCTTC.

This clone was recorded a few times. Here the CDR3 reads CASSPGTSGLAYEQYF. CDR3 nucleotide sequence: TGTGCCAGCAGCCCCGGGACTAGCGGGTTGGCCTACGAGCAGTACTTC. V and J are TRBV11-2 and TRBJ2-7; 12 bases are shared with TRBD2. Germline V gives CDR1 SGHAT, CDR2 FQNNGV. Trimming took 5 bases from V and 2 from J; bases not matched to a gene: 7. CDR3 length: 16 amino acids.

A remark on this clone: This likely traces to a read error, being one base from a far larger clone. Lacking the conserved final phenylalanine or tryptophan, this CDR3 likely reflects a read error. The chain links TRBV7-3 to TRBJ2-7; maybe TRBD1 (6 bases). Trimming removed 1 base at V and 7 bases at J, with 11 bases between. The CDR3 runs 13 residues. Germline V lookup: CDR1 SGHTA, CDR2 FQGTGA. CDR3 nucleotides: TGTGCCAGCAGCTTAAGACCCGACAGGGAGCAGTACCTC. It specifies CASSLRPDREQYL.

The rearrangement uses TRBV28 and TRBJ2-6; D possibly corresponds to TRBD2 (6 bases). In germline, CDR1 is MDHEN, CDR2 SYDVKM. The V and J ends lost 5 bases and 2 bases respectively, with 19 bases between them. This CDR3 region has 18 residues. CDR3 protein: CASSLGAGRGAGANVLTF. In nucleotides, the CDR3 is TGTGCCAGCAGTCTTGGGGCAGGGCGCGGGGCTGGGGCCAACGTCCTGACTTTC.

This clone came up a few times. V gene TRBV7-2 combines with J gene TRBJ2-3, with D unresolved. V dropped 1 base and J dropped 0 bases, with 5 bases sitting between them. Germline V gene data show CDR1 as SGHTA and CDR2 as FQGNSA. This CDR3 comprises 14 residues. CDR3 nucleotide sequence: TGTGCCAGCAGCTTAGGTATTAGCACAGATACGCAGTATTTT. Translation: CASSLGISTDTQYF.

The gene calls are TRBV5-4 and TRBJ2-1; 9 bases are a match to TRBD1. V shed 3 bases, J shed 2 bases, and the junction held 3 bases outside the gene matches. The CDR3 length is 15 residues. The germline gives CDR1 SGHNT, CDR2 YYREEE (reference sequence). The CDR3 loop reads CASSSGTGTYNEQFF. CDR3 sequence (DNA): TGTGCCAGCAGCTCTGGGACAGGGACCTACAATGAGCAGTTCTTC.

This chain joins TRBV5-6 and TRBJ2-7, with TRBD2 matching over 8 bases. The CDR3 loop spans 14 amino acids. The germline CDR1 and CDR2 sequences are SGHDT and YYEEEE. V lost 1 base to trimming and J lost 4 bases; unmatched junction nucleotides: 4. The CDR3 reads CASSLSGRGYEQYF. The CDR3, as DNA: TGTGCCAGCAGCTTGTCCGGGAGGGGGTACGAGCAGTACTTC.

The gene calls are TRBV7-8 and TRBJ2-5, with 8 nucleotides matching TRBD2. Germline CDR1 SGHVS, CDR2 FQNEAQ. The CDR3 length is 15 residues. The trim removed 7 bases at V and 5 bases at J, leaving 12 bases unmatched. CDR3 region: CASTELAGKEETQYF. The CDR3 DNA reads TGTGCCAGCACCGAATTAGCGGGAAAAGAGGAGACCCAGTACTTC. Together with reference TRBV7-8 and TRBJ2-5, the CDR3 gives the full variable domain: GAGVSQSPRYKVAKRGQDVALRCDPISGHVSLFWYQQALGQGPEFLTYFQNEAQLDKSGLPSDRFFAERPEGSVSTLKIQRTQQEDSAVYLCASTELAGKEETQYFGPGTRLLVL.

The chain employs TRBV29-1 and TRBJ2-3; weak D call: TRBD2 (6 bases). CDR1 is SQVTM and CDR2 is ANQGSEA in the germline V gene. Trimming left V 0 bases short and J 1 base short, with 11 bases between. The CDR3 extends over 15 amino acids. The CDR3 bases are TGCAGCGTTGAAGAAGGAGGGGTCGGCACAGATACGCAGTATTTT. Its protein product is CSVEEGGVGTDTQYF.

This clone was detected ten times or more. The CDR3 loop is CASSGSWTEHF. Written as DNA, the CDR3 is TGTGCCAGCAGCGGGTCGTGGACAGAGCATTTT. J is TRBJ1-5 and V is TRBV21-1; the table assigns TRBD1, which was not confirmed against the DNA. TRBV21-1 is deemed a pseudogene. The CDR3 extends over 11 amino acids.

J is TRBJ2-1 and V is TRBV5-6; 8 bases match TRBD2. Germline CDR1 is SGHDT and CDR2 is YYEEEE. The CDR3 contains 15 residues. The junction had 5 bases not matched to a gene; V was cut back by 1 base and J by 5 bases. DNA for the CDR3: TGTGCCAGCAGCTTGTCGGGAGGGTTTAACAATGAGCAGTTCTTC. Protein sequence: CASSLSGGFNNEQFF.

The V call is TRBV6-1, the J call TRBJ1-4, with D tentatively TRBD1 (6 bases). This CDR3 has 12 amino acids. V was pared by 6 bases and J by 4 bases, with 6 bases between. The germline V gene encodes CDR1 MNHNS and CDR2 SASEGT. As DNA, the CDR3 is TGTGCCAGCAGGGACAGTAATGAAAAACTGTTTTTT. Its protein product is CASRDSNEKLFF.

The chain is built from TRBV10-1 and TRBJ2-1; the D is unclear. V was trimmed by 5 bases and J by 6 bases, leaving 8 bases between them. Germline V CDR1 and CDR2: WNHNN, SYGVQD (reference sequence). The CDR3 runs 12 residues. This CDR3 is CASSFSLNEQFF. The CDR3 DNA reads TGCGCCAGCAGTTTTAGTCTCAATGAGCAGTTCTTC.

The V and J genes are TRBV2 and TRBJ2-6; D is possibly TRBD1 (5 bases). V lost 6 bases and J 13 bases, leaving 19 bases between the germline ends. Germline CDR1 SNHLY, CDR2 FYNNEI. The CDR3 sequence is 14 residues long. The CDR3 loop reads CASSPQVPAGVLTF. CDR3 in DNA: TGTGCCAGCAGCCCACAGGTTCCAGCTGGGGTCCTGACTTTC.

The chain recombines TRBV6-1 with TRBJ2-5; the match to TRBD2 covers 10 bases. Trimming removed 4 bases from V and 4 bases from J; junction bases left unmatched: 9. The CDR3 extends over 16 amino acids. Germline CDR1 is MNHNS and CDR2 is SASEGT. CDR3 DNA sequence: TGTGCCAGCAGTGGGAGGGTAGCGGGAGGTCGAGAGACCCAGTACTTC. Protein sequence: CASSGRVAGGRETQYF.